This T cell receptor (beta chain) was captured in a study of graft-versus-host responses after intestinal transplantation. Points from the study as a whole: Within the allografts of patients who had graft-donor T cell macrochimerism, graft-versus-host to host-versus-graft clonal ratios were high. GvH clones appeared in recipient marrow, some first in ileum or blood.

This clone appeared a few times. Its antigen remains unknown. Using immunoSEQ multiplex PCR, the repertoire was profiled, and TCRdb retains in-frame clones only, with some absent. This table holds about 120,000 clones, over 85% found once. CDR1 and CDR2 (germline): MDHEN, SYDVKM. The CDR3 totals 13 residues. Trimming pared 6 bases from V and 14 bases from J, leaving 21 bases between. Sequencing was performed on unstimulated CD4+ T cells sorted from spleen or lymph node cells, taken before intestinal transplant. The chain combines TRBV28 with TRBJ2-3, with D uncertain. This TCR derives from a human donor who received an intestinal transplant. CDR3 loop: CASSPAGVRSAYF. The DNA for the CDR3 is TGTGCCAGCAGCCCAGCTGGCGTAAGGTCAGCGTATTTT. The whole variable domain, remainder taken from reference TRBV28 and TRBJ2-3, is DVKVTQSSRYLVKRTGEKVFLECVQDMDHENMFWYRQDPGLGLRLIYFSYDVKMKEKGDIPEGYSVSREKKERFSLILESASTNQTSMYLCASSPAGVRSAYFGPGTRLTVL.